Sequencing of this TCR beta chain was carried out in a study of neurological immune-mediated disorders. Study conclusions and caveats: Because no CDR3 amino acid sequences were shared across subjects by expanded clones, private repertoires were suggested in all groups.

5'RACE employing 10-nucleotide random UMIs yielded the cDNA. From 15-18 subjects, over 180 million TCR-beta sequences were obtained in each sequencing run. TCRdb re-derived calls from the 5' RACE reads in MiXCR, one entry per CDR3 protein. The profile shows fewer than 35,000 distinct CDR3 sequences, 4.6% of them singletons. The sample holds many counts of this clonotype. Its antigen remains unidentified. The unsorted libraries originated from 2 million PBMCs kept at -80 C. V was cut by 7 bases and J by 4 bases, with 20 bases left in between. Germline V CDR1 and CDR2: SGHRS, YFSETQ. The length of the CDR3 is 16 residues.

This clonotype was sampled from a man aged 18 to 30 in good health. The V gene is TRBV5-1, the J gene TRBJ2-2; D is unresolved. The source material was PBMCs. CDR3 nucleotide sequence: TGCGCCAGCGGATTCCCGGTGGTATCGGGCACCGGGGAGCTGTTTTTT. This encodes CASGFPVVSGTGELFF.